These T cell receptor beta chains were read from a single sample in a study of blood T cells in healthy people across ages. TCRdb itself ran the 5' RACE reads through MiXCR, one entry per CDR3 protein. Of roughly 860,000 distinct CDR3 sequences listed, around 68% were seen once; the top ten hold 25% to 30%. The specimen was blood. These receptors all come from a young man in good health. The CDR3 runs from the conserved cysteine through the conserved F or W. D genes are given only for firm matches. Size is stated for part of the rows, as once, few or many counts, or as a class when the clone is expanded.

v_gene	d_gene	j_gene	abundance	CDR3nt	CDR3aa
TRBV20-1	-	TRBJ2-2	-	TGCAGTGCTAAGAACACCGGGGAGCTGTTTTTT	CSAKNTGELFF
TRBV29-1	-	TRBJ2-3	once	TGCCGCGTAGGGGGTAGCACAGATACGCAGTATTTT	CRVGGSTDTQYF
TRBV28	-	TRBJ1-1	-	TGTGCCAGCAGTTTAGGGTTAGGGTTGAATCGAGCTTTCTTT	CASSLGLGLNRAFF
TRBV20-1	-	TRBJ2-5	-	TGCAGTGCTATCAGAGCTTCGGAGACCCAGTACTTC	CSAIRASETQYF
TRBV7-3	TRBD1	TRBJ2-1	-	TGTGCCAGCAGCTCGACCGGGACAGGGTACAATGAGCAGTTCTTC	CASSSTGTGYNEQFF
TRBV10-3	-	TRBJ2-2	-	TGTGCCATCGGGATAGGGACAATAAACACCGGGGAGCTGTTTTTT	CAIGIGTINTGELFF
TRBV29-1	-	TRBJ2-4	few	TGCAGCGTTGAAACGGCAGGGAAAAACATTCAGTACTTC	CSVETAGKNIQYF
TRBV7-8	-	TRBJ2-2	-	TGTGCCAGCAGCTTACACGAGACCGGGGAGCTGTTTTTT	CASSLHETGELFF
TRBV7-2	TRBD2	TRBJ2-7	-	TGTGCCAGCAGCTCCCTGACTAGCGGGGCAACCTACGAGCAGTACTTC	CASSSLTSGATYEQYF
TRBV28	-	TRBJ2-5	once	TGTGCCAGCAGTTTATTCCAGGGGGAGGATCAAGAGACCCAGTACTTC	CASSLFQGEDQETQYF
TRBV7-2	-	TRBJ1-6	-	TGTGCCAGCAGCTTACACGGCAGGGTGGCCGATAATTCACCCCTCCACTTT	CASSLHGRVADNSPLHF
TRBV27	-	TRBJ1-1	-	TGTGCCAGCAAAAGGGGACGTGGCACTGAAGCTTTCTTT	CASKRGRGTEAFF
TRBV24-1	TRBD1	TRBJ2-7	-	TGTGCCACCAGTGATGCCGGGACAGGCGTTTACGAGCAGTACTTC	CATSDAGTGVYEQYF
TRBV12-3/TRBV12-4	TRBD1	TRBJ2-3	few	TGTGCCAGCAGTGGGACAGGGAGCACAGATACGCAGTATTTT	CASSGTGSTDTQYF
TRBV6-1	-	TRBJ2-1	-	TGTGCCAGCAGTGAAGGTTGGGGGCGATACAATGAGCAGTTCTTC	CASSEGWGRYNEQFF
TRBV24-1	-	TRBJ2-7	few	TGTGCCACCAGTGACCCGTCCGGGACGATTAACGAGCAGTACTTC	CATSDPSGTINEQYF
TRBV28	-	TRBJ1-6	-	TGTGCCAGTCACGATCCGGGTTCACCCCTCCACTTT	CASHDPGSPLHF
TRBV6-1	TRBD1	TRBJ2-3	few	TGTGCCAGCAGCCTGACAGGGGCCCGTCAAGATACGCAGTATTTT	CASSLTGARQDTQYF
TRBV7-2	TRBD2	TRBJ2-1	-	TGTGCCAGCAGCTTAGGTGGTAGCGGGGGGGCCGGTGAGCAGTTCTTC	CASSLGGSGGAGEQFF
TRBV10-3	-	TRBJ1-2	-	TGTGCCATCAGTGGACAGGATAACTATGGCTACACCTTC	CAISGQDNYGYTF
TRBV6-1	TRBD1	TRBJ2-7	-	TGTGCCAGCACCCCCTTAGGACAGGGGGCCTACGAGCAGTACTTC	CASTPLGQGAYEQYF
TRBV28	-	TRBJ2-6	few	TGTGCCAGCAGTGGGTACTCTGGGGCCAACGTCCTGACTTTC	CASSGYSGANVLTF
TRBV20-1	-	TRBJ2-7	-	TGCAGTGCTTTCGACAGGCACTTCTCCTACGAGCAGTACTTC	CSAFDRHFSYEQYF
TRBV14	TRBD1	TRBJ1-2	-	TGTGCCAGCAGCCAAGCCCTGGGACAGGGGGCCGAAAACTATGGCTACACCTTC	CASSQALGQGAENYGYTF
TRBV2	-	TRBJ2-1	-	TGTGCCAGCAGTGAAAGGGAGGTTACAAATGAGCAGTTCTTC	CASSEREVTNEQFF
TRBV12-3/TRBV12-4	TRBD1	TRBJ2-2	-	TGTGCCAGCAGTTGGGGGACAGGGGGCACCGGGGAGCTGTTTTTT	CASSWGTGGTGELFF
TRBV9	TRBD1	TRBJ2-5	-	TGTGCCAGCAGCGTGGGGGCCTTCTTAAGACAGGGCGGGGAGACCCAGTACTTC	CASSVGAFLRQGGETQYF
TRBV28	-	TRBJ2-7	medium-sized	TGTGCCAGCAGTGTGGGGGTGGGCTACGAGCAGTACTTC	CASSVGVGYEQYF
TRBV5-1	-	TRBJ2-7	few	TGCGCCAGCAGGGACGGAGTAACCTACGAGCAGTACTTC	CASRDGVTYEQYF
TRBV12-3/TRBV12-4	TRBD2	TRBJ2-1	-	TGTGCCAGCAGTTTGCGAAAAGCGGGGGGCCACAATGAGCAGTTCTTC	CASSLRKAGGHNEQFF
TRBV7-9	-	TRBJ2-7	-	TGTGCCGCCCTCGACGGTCAGACCTACGAGCAGTACTTC	CAALDGQTYEQYF
TRBV4-1	-	TRBJ2-1	-	TGCGCCAGCAGCCATTACCAGGGTAAAGGTGAGCAGTTCTTC	CASSHYQGKGEQFF
TRBV20-1	-	TRBJ2-2	few	TGCAGTGGTCGGGATTACTCCACCGGGGAGCTGTTTTTT	CSGRDYSTGELFF
TRBV13	-	TRBJ2-5	-	TGTGCCAGCAGCTTAGGCGGGGAATTCAGTGAGCAGTACTTC	CASSLGGEFSEQYF
TRBV27	-	TRBJ1-2	-	TGTGCCAGCAGTTTAGGTCCAGGGGTTGGCTACACCTTC	CASSLGPGVGYTF
TRBV29-1	-	TRBJ1-1	-	TGCAGCGTTGAAGCGCGGGGGAAGAACACTGAAGCTTTCTTT	CSVEARGKNTEAFF
TRBV4-3	-	TRBJ2-7	-	TGCGCCAGCAGCCCCCGGAGAGGAACCTACGAGCAGTACTTC	CASSPRRGTYEQYF
TRBV10-3	-	TRBJ1-2	few	TGTGCCATCAGAATTGGGGCCGGCTACACCTTC	CAIRIGAGYTF
TRBV4-3	TRBD2	TRBJ2-1	-	TGCGCCAGCAGCCCAATAGCACGAGCGGGGACCCGGGATGAGCAGTTCTTC	CASSPIARAGTRDEQFF
TRBV5-1	-	TRBJ2-1	many	TGTGCCAGCAGCCGGGACACCTACAATGAGCAGTTCTTC	CASSRDTYNEQFF
TRBV7-2	-	TRBJ2-3	-	TGTGCCAGCAGCTTAGGGCTAGTGTTCACAGATACGCAGTATTTT	CASSLGLVFTDTQYF
TRBV7-2	-	TRBJ2-4	once	TGTGCCAGCAGCTTCTCCGGGACCGGTGGGAACATTCAGTACTTC	CASSFSGTGGNIQYF
TRBV28	-	TRBJ2-7	-	TGTGCCAGCACCCCCTGGTCCGGGGGCTCCTACGAGCAGTACTTC	CASTPWSGGSYEQYF
TRBV4-3	TRBD2	TRBJ2-7	few	TGCGCCAGCAGCCAACCATTCGGACTAGCGGGGGTGGTCGAGCAGTACTTC	CASSQPFGLAGVVEQYF
TRBV29-1	-	TRBJ2-4	-	TGCAGCGTAGTCCCCCCGGGGCTAGCCAAAAACATTCAGTACTTC	CSVVPPGLAKNIQYF
TRBV6-5	-	TRBJ2-6	once	TGTGCCAGCAGTTACTCGCTAAAAAGGTACTCTGGGGCCAACGTCCTGACTTTC	CASSYSLKRYSGANVLTF
TRBV9	TRBD1	TRBJ2-1	-	TGTGCCAGCAGCCCCGCGGGGACAGGGGGGTATGAGCAGTTCTTC	CASSPAGTGGYEQFF
TRBV14	-	TRBJ1-6	-	TGTGCCAGCAGCCAAGTTACAGGGAGGTCACCCCTCCACTTT	CASSQVTGRSPLHF